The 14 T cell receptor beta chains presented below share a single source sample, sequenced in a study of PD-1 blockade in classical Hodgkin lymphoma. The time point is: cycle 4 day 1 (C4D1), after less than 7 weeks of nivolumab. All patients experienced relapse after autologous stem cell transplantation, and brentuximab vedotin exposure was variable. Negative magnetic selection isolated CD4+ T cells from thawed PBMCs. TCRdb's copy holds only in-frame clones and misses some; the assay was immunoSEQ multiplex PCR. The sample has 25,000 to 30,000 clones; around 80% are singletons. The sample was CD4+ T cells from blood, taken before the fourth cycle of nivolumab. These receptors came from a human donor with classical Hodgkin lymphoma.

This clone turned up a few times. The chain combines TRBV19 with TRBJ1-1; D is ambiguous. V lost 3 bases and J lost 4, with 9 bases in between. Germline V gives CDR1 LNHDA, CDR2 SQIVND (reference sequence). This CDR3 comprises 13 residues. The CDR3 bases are TGTGCCAGTAGTATCCTTGTGGGCACTGAAGCTTTCTTT. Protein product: CASSILVGTEAFF.

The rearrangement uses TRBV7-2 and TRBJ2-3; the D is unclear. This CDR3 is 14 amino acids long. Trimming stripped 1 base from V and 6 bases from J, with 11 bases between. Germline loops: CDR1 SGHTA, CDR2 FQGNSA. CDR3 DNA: TGTGCCAGCAGCTTAGGGCGCTCAACGGATACGCAGTATTTT. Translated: CASSLGRSTDTQYF.

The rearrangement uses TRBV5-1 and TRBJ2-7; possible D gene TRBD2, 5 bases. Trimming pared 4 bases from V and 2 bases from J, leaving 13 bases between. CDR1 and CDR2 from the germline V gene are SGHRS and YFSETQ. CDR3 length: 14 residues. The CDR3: CASSDKSGTYEQYF. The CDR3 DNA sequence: TGCGCCAGCAGCGACAAGTCGGGGACCTACGAGCAGTACTTC. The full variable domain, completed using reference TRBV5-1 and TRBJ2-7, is KAGVTQTPRYLIKTRGQQVTLSCSPISGHRSVSWYQQTPGQGLQFLFEYFSETQRNKGNFPGRFSGRQFSNSRSEMNVSTLELGDSALYLCASSDKSGTYEQYFGPGTRLTVT.

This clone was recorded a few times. The CDR3 nucleotides are TGTGCCAGCAGTGGCCAGACAGTCGGAAACACCATATATTTT. It is translated as CASSGQTVGNTIYF. This rearrangement joins TRBV2 to TRBJ1-3; D is perhaps TRBD1 (5 bases). The V gene lost 4 bases and the J gene lost 4 bases, with 11 bases spanning the gap. The CDR3 extends over 14 amino acids. CDR1 SNHLY and CDR2 FYNNEI come from the germline V gene.

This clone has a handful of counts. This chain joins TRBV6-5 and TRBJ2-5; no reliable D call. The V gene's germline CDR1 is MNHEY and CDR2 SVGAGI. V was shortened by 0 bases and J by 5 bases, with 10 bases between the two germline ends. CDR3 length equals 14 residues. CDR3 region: CASSYSAATETQYF. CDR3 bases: TGTGCCAGCAGTTACTCCGCAGCTACGGAGACCCAGTACTTC.

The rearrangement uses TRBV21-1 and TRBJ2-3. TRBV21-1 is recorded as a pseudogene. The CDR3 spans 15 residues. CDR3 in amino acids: CASSNRWKSTDTQYF. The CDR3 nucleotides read TGTGCCAGCAGCAACCGGTGGAAAAGCACAGATACGCAGTATTTT.

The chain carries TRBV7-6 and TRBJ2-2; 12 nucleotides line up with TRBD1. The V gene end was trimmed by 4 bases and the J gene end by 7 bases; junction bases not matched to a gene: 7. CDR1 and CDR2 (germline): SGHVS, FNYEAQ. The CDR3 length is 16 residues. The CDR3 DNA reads TGTGCCAGCAGCTCCCGGGACAGGGGGCTCGGCGGGGAGCTGTTTTTT. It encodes CASSSRDRGLGGELFF. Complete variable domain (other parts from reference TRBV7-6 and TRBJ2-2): GAGVSQSPRYKVTKRGQDVALRCDPISGHVSLYWYRQALGQGPEFLTYFNYEAQQDKSGLPNDRFSAERPEGSISTLTIQRTEQRDSAMYRCASSSRDRGLGGELFFGEGSRLTVL.

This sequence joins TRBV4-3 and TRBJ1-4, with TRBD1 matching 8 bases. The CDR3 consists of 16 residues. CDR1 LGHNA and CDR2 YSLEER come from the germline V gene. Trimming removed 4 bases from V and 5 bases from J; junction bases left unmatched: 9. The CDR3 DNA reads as TGCGCCAGCAGCCTCCACCGGGGACAGGCGAATGAAAAACTGTTTTTT. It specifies CASSLHRGQANEKLFF.

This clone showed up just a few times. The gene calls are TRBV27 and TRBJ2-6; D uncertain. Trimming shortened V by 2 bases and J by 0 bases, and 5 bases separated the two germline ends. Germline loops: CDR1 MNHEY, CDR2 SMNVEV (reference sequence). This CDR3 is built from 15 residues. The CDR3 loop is CASSLQYSGANVLTF. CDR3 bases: TGTGCCAGCAGTTTACAGTACTCTGGGGCCAACGTCCTGACTTTC.

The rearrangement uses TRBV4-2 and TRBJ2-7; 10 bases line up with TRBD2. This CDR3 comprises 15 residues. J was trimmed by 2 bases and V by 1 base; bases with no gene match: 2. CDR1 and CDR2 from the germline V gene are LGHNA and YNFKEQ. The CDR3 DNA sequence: TGTGCCAGCAGCCAAGGGCTAGCGGGAGCCTACGAGCAGTACTTC. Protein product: CASSQGLAGAYEQYF.

CDR3 DNA: TGTGCCAGCAGCCCTCGGGACAGAACTTTAACTAATGAAAAACTGTTTTTT. Its protein is CASSPRDRTLTNEKLFF. This chain uses TRBV5-6 with TRBJ1-4; 7 nucleotides line up with TRBD1. The CDR3 is made up of 17 amino acids. The germline V gene encodes CDR1 SGHDT and CDR2 YYEEEE. Unmatched junction bases numbered 10, after V lost 4 bases and J lost 1 base.

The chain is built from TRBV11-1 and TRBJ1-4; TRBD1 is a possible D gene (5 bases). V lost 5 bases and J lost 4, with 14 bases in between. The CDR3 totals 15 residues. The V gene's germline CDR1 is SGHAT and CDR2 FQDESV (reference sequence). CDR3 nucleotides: TGTGCCAGCAGCCGGTTGGGACGGGGTAATGAAAAACTGTTTTTT. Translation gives CASSRLGRGNEKLFF. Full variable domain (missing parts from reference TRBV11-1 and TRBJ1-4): EAEVAQSPRYKITEKSQAVAFWCDPISGHATLYWYRQILGQGPELLVQFQDESVVDDSQLPKDRFSAERLKGVDSTLKIQPAELGDSAMYLCASSRLGRGNEKLFFGSGTQLSVL.

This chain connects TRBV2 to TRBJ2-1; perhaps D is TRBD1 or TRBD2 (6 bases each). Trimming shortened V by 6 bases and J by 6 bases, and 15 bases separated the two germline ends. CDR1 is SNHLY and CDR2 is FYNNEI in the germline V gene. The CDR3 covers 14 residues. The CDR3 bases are TGTGCCAGCAGCTCCGGGACGGGGGCCAATGAGCAGTTCTTC. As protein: CASSSGTGANEQFF.

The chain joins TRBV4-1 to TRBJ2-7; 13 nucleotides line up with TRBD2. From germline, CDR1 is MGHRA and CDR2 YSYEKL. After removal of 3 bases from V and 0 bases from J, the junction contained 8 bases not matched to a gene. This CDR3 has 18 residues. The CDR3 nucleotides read TGCGCCAGCAGCCAGGCTGGGACTAGCGGGGCGAGCTCCTACGAGCAGTACTTC. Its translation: CASSQAGTSGASSYEQYF.